This T cell receptor (beta chain) was sequenced in a study of blood T cell repertoires in COVID-19. This CDR3 is built from 12 residues. The V end lost 1 base, the J end lost 9 bases, and 10 bases lay between the germline ends. Germline V gene sequence: CDR1 GTSNPN, CDR2 SVGIG (reference sequence). Profiled with immunoSEQ multiplex PCR; TCRdb holds only in-frame clones, not every one. Seen here are about 60,000 clones, 70% to 85% observed once, and the top ten hold roughly 39%. The specimen was peripheral blood. V usage is TRBV30 and J usage is TRBJ1-3; a weak D match, TRBD1 (5 bases). This TCR was sampled from a human donor in a cohort sampled during active COVID-19. As DNA, the CDR3 is TGTGCCTGGAGTGCCCCGCAGGGCACCATATATTTT. Protein sequence: CAWSAPQGTIYF.